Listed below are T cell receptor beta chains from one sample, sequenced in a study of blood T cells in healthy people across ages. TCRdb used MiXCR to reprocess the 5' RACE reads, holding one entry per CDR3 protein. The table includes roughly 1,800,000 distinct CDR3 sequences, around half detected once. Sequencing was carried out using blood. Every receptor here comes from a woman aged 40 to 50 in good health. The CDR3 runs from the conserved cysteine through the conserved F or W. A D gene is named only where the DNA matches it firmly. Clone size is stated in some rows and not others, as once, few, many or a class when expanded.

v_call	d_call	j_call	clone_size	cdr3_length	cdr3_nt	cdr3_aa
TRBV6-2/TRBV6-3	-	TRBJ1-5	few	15	TGTGCCAGCAGACCTACCAGGGGAGAGGGTCAGCCCCAGCATTTT	CASRPTRGEGQPQHF
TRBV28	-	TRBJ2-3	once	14	TGTGCCAGTCGACACTTACCAAGCACAGATACGCAGTATTTT	CASRHLPSTDTQYF
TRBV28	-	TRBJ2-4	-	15	TGTGCCAGCACCCTGAGGGGGGACTACCGTGGAACCCAGTACTTC	CASTLRGDYRGTQYF
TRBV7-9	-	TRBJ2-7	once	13	TGTGCCAGCAGCGCAGCTACTAGGGACGAGCAGTACTTC	CASSAATRDEQYF
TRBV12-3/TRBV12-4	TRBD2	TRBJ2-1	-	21	TGTGCCAGCAGTTTAGCCAGCGGGACTAGCGGGGGCCAGGCTACCATCGATGAGCAGTTCTTC	CASSLASGTSGGQATIDEQFF
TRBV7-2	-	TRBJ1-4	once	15	TGTGCCAGCAGCTCGACGGGGGCCCTACGTGAAAAACTGTTTTTT	CASSSTGALREKLFF
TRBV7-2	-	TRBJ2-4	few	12	TGTGCCAGCAGCTTAGTGCGGGACATTCAGTACTTC	CASSLVRDIQYF
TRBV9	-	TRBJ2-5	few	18	TGTGCCAGCAGCGTAGGAAGAGAGGGGGGGGCCCCAGTGGAGACCCAGTACTTC	CASSVGREGGAPVETQYF
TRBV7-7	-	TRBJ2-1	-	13	TGTGCTAGCAGCGCTGGACAAACCAATGAGCAGTTCTTC	CASSAGQTNEQFF
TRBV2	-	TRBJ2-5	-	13	TGTGCCAGCAGTGAGCTGGCTTACAATGAGCAGTACTTC	CASSELAYNEQYF
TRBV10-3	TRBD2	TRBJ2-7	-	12	TGTGCCATCAGGGGAGGGGACTACGAGCAGTACTTC	CAIRGGDYEQYF
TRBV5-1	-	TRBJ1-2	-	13	TGCGCCAGCAGCTTTGAGGCAACGGTTGGCTACACCTTC	CASSFEATVGYTF
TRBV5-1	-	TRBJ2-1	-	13	TGCGCCAGCAGATTTACAGGGATCGAGGAGCAGTTCTTC	CASRFTGIEEQFF
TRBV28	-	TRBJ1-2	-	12	TGTGCCACATTCGGAGCTAACTATGGCTACACCTTC	CATFGANYGYTF
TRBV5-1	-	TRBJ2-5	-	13	TGCGCCAGCCAGGACGGGGGCCCGGAGACCCAGTACTTC	CASQDGGPETQYF
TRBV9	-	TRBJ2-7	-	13	TGTGCCAGCAGCGTAGCTTCGGGCTGCGAGCAGTACTTC	CASSVASGCEQYF
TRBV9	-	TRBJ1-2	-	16	TGTGCCAGCAGCGTAGGGGCCCAACAGGGATTATATGGCTACACCTTC	CASSVGAQQGLYGYTF
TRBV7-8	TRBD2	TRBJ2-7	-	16	TGTGCCAGCAGCTTCCTAGTAGCACTAGCGGTTTACGAGCAGTACTTC	CASSFLVALAVYEQYF
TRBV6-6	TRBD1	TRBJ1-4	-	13	TGTGCCAGCAGTCTACGACAGGGGGAAAAACTGTTTTTT	CASSLRQGEKLFF
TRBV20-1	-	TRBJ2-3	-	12	TGCAGTGCTAATCGGGTGACAGATACGCAGTATTTT	CSANRVTDTQYF
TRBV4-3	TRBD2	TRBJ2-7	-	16	TGCGCCAGCAGCCAAGAAACCGGGGGGGGTGGCTACGAGCAGTACTTC	CASSQETGGGGYEQYF